This T cell receptor beta chain derives from a study of pediatric ulcerative colitis (dated by TCRdb to the late 2010s). Some background on the complete study: Of the ulcerative colitis patients, roughly 7 had pancolitis and two had left-sided colitis, and histology in every patient was consistent with ulcerative colitis. From nine newly diagnosed, treatment-naive pediatric ulcerative colitis patients and four non-IBD control children, paired blood and rectal samples were collected. Using the Pediatric Ulcerative Colitis Activity Index, two patients were classed as having mild disease, several as having moderate disease and three as having acute severe colitis. What the work shows at the level of the full study, not this receptor alone: Two rectal CDR3 clonotypes were present in all ulcerative colitis patients and in none of the controls. For technical reasons, blood samples from a couple of patients gave substantially fewer templates, and these samples were excluded from the blood-rectal overlap analysis. Clonal overlap between a subject's own blood and rectum was significantly greater in ulcerative colitis patients than in controls, which suggests more T cell trafficking to inflamed tissue. Because the repertoires came from total lymphocyte DNA, rare subsets such as regulatory T cells may have patterns that are not reflected. Only a few individuals were included in the healthy control group, which was small. Rectal repertoire features separated controls, mild-moderate and acute severe colitis patients; acute severe colitis showed reduced rectal diversity due to clonal expansions.

Rearranged CDR3 beta regions were amplified from genomic DNA with multiplex V and J primers using the immunoSEQ TRB Survey service. To keep sequencing depth the same across samples, survey-level depth of up to 500,000 reads per sample was applied. Libraries were purified and pooled, and sequencing was performed on Illumina technology. Regarding the original processing steps: Productive clonality, sample overlap, pairwise scatters, CDR3 beta length, V/D/J gene usage and productiveness were assessed with immunoSEQ online tools. Calculated diversity was defined as the number of unique rearrangements divided by total templates, multiplied by 100, and Shannon and Simpson indices were computed as well. Principal component analysis used the R prcomp function and ggbiplot package on Z-score normalized data. Blood-rectal clonal overlap within each subject was quantified with Morisita's index. Here the immuneACCESS table is served through TCRdb, limited to in-frame sequences with V and J called. Missing clones are a known gap in these copies; in checked studies unresolved V genes cover under half, and the rest lacks a known reason. For V, J and clone size, that table is used; D and trimming come from the DNA. The sample table shows fewer than 40,000 clones, and less than 85% are seen once. The ten largest clonotypes hold roughly 24% of the sample.

Concerning this clone itself: Its antigen is currently not known. Per-nucleotide qualities are absent, and no much larger clonotype sits a single base away.

Before the diagnostic colonoscopy, none of the ulcerative colitis patients had been given immunosuppressive medication. Blood was sampled at the time of the colonoscopy. The Wizard kit (Promega) was used to extract genomic DNA from both blood and intestinal samples. CDR1 and CDR2 (SGHRS, YFSETQ) derive from the germline V gene. From its cysteine to its phenylalanine, the CDR3 spans 16 amino acids. The sequence is cut down to CDR3 DNA, 48 bases in frame from base 1. At the junction V is shortened by 2 bases and J by 2 bases; bases outside the gene matches: 3. The source is a girl aged 5-17 years with moderate ulcerative colitis. The receptor chain draws on TRBV5-1 and TRBJ2-1; the central 11 bases match TRBD2. What was sequenced was blood. The DNA is as follows: TGCGCCAGCAGCTTTTCGACTAGCGGGACCTACAATGAGCAGTTCTTC. Its protein reads: CASSFSTSGTYNEQFF. Here the CDR3 is joined to the reference TRBV5-1 and TRBJ2-1 genes, and the full variable domain is: KAGVTQTPRYLIKTRGQQVTLSCSPISGHRSVSWYQQTPGQGLQFLFEYFSETQRNKGNFPGRFSGRQFSNSRSEMNVSTLELGDSALYLCASSFSTSGTYNEQFFGPGTRLTVL.